This T cell receptor beta chain was observed in a study of CD8+ T cells in alopecia areata. At the level of the study: Treated individuals took tofacitinib by mouth, 5 to 10 mg twice daily. Study observations and caveats: Mice showed TCR sharing more clearly than patients did, possibly owing to HLA. There were also resident alphabeta T cells of normal skin sequenced in scalp samples.

Investigators isolated RNA and reverse transcribed it into cDNA to act as the sequencing template. Only in-frame clones appear in the TCRdb table, and some are missing; sequencing was by immunoSEQ multiplex PCR. The sample shows more than 90,000 clones, more than 30% of them seen only once. A note on this clone: The antigen is not known.

The length of the CDR3 is 13 residues. The V and J ends lost 3 bases and 5 bases respectively, with 13 bases between them. In germline, CDR1 is SQVTM, CDR2 ANQGSEA. Alopecia areata patients gave lesional scalp punch biopsies and peripheral blood samples. The rearrangement joins TRBV29-1 to TRBJ1-2; D gene uncertain. The receptor was isolated from a human donor with alopecia areata. Specimen: CD4+ T cells sorted from blood. In DNA, the CDR3 is TGCAGCGTTGAGAGGTTCAGGTCGTATGGCTACACCTTC. Translated: CSVERFRSYGYTF.